One TCR beta chain is described in this entry. Its antigen is not yet known. No much larger clone is present one base from it, and per-base qualities are unavailable. These data originate in a study of regulatory T cells in long-lasting Graves disease (dated by TCRdb to the early 2020s). In the study overall: Persistent Graves' disease was defined as antithyroid drug treatment for over 5 years with persistently positive TSH receptor autoantibodies. The study was conducted in China and was registered as a clinical trial. A total of around 35 samples were covered by TCR sequencing, comprising some 13 persistent and roughly 20 newly diagnosed Graves' disease patients. Persistent Graves' disease patients were compared with newly diagnosed Graves' disease patients by peripheral blood TCR sequencing and RNA sequencing. In the clinical cohort, patients with persistent Graves' disease had used antithyroid drugs for an average of around 9.3 years.

The sample's time point label is to be understood as: persistent/refractory GD, antithyroid drugs over 5 years with positive TRAb. For both TCR sequencing and RNA sequencing, RNA was extracted from PBMCs in TRIzol. The diagnosis of Graves' disease followed American Thyroid Association guidelines. The patients came from an endocrinology department in Xi'an, China. Each patient gave approximately 9 milliliters of peripheral blood, collected in an EDTA anticoagulant tube. Ficoll Paque Plus density gradient separation was used to isolate PBMCs, and no further T cell sorting was performed. RNA quality was checked with an Agilent 2100 Bioanalyzer and agarose gel, and concentration with a NanoDrop 2000. General findings and caveats noted by the study authors: Patients with persistent disease shared more public clonotypes (approximately 2,500) than newly diagnosed patients did (around 980). Persistent Graves' disease patients showed lower TCR Shannon entropy and fewer highly expanded clones than newly diagnosed patients, suggesting clonal expansion. Only peripheral blood was studied, because thyroid tissue, the primary lesion, was inaccessible. The authors noted that the small sample size was a limitation that may lower accuracy. Sequencing and analysis were limited to the TCR beta chain.

Library construction relied on multiplex PCR. For sequencing, an Illumina HiSeq 4000 was employed. iRepertoire HTBI primers and Arm-PCR amplification of CDR3 regions were used to construct TCR beta libraries. PCR products were gel purified before sequencing. In the authors' own workflow: A total of roughly 67 TRBV and 14 TRBJ segments were identified across samples and were used for gene usage analysis of CDR3 amino acid clonotypes. Filtered high-quality paired reads were merged into contigs using COPE and FqMerger. Contigs were aligned with BLAST to IMGT TRBV, TRBD and TRBJ reference genes, and CDR3 was defined per IMGT. Clonotypes above 0.1% frequency were classified as highly expanded clones. Repertoire diversity was measured by Shannon entropy, and V-J evenness by the Gini coefficient. A clonotype found in more than one individual was treated as public. TCRdb's own reprocessing of the public reads used fastp at Q25 and MiXCR and kept productive beta chains. When rows share a CDR3 protein, they turn into one entry using the most common DNA and genes. What appears here as the V and J calls and clone size reflects TCRdb's work, not the paper's. This sample lists about 430,000 distinct CDR3 sequences; about 21% were detected once. Jointly, the top ten make up roughly 13% of the sample.

The sequence derives from a female donor with Graves disease. Sequencing used peripheral blood mononuclear cells (PBMCs), obtained when the disease was refractory, from a patient treated with antithyroid drugs.

In nucleotide form, the sequence is TGTGCCAGCAGTCCAGGGACTAGCGGGAGGTTGGAAGAGACCCAGTACTTC. Its protein product is CASSPGTSGRLEETQYF. This receptor chain uses TRBV12-3 or TRBV12-4 and TRBJ2-5; 15 bases in the middle match TRBD2. Its CDR3 holds 17 amino acids, cysteine through phenylalanine. The DNA shown is the 51-base CDR3, in frame from base 1. The germline V end is reduced by 5 bases and the J end by 3 bases; junction bases left unmatched: 7.